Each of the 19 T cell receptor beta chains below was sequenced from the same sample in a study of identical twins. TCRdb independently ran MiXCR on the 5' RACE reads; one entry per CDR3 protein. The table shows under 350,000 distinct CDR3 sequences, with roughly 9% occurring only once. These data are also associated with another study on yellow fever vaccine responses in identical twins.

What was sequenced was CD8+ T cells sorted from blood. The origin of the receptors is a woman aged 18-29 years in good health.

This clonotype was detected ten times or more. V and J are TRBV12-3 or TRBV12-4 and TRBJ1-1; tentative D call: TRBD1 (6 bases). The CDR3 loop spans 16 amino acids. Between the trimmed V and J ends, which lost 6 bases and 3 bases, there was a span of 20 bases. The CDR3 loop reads CASSLYRDTRYTEAFF. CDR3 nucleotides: TGTGCCAGCAGCCTCTACAGGGATACTAGGTACACTGAAGCTTTCTTT.

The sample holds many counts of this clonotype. The CDR3 reads CASRVGFGADTQYF. CDR3 DNA: TGTGCCAGCCGTGTTGGATTCGGGGCAGATACGCAGTATTTT. The rearrangement uses TRBV12-3 or TRBV12-4 and TRBJ2-3; D is possibly TRBD2 (5 bases). The CDR3 length is 14 residues. V gave up 8 bases and J gave up 4 bases, with 16 bases separating them.

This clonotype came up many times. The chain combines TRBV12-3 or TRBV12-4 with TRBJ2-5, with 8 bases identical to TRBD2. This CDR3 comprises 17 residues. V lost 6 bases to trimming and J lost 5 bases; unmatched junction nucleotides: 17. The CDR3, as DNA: TGTGCCAGCAGCCTAAACACCGGGACTAGTATTTTGGAGACCCAGTACTTC. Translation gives CASSLNTGTSILETQYF.

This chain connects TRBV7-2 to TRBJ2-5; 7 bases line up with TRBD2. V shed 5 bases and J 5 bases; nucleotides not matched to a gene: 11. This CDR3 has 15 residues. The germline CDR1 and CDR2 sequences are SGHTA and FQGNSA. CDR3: CASSPWGGVEETQYF. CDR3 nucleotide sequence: TGTGCCAGCAGCCCCTGGGGAGGGGTGGAGGAGACCCAGTACTTC.

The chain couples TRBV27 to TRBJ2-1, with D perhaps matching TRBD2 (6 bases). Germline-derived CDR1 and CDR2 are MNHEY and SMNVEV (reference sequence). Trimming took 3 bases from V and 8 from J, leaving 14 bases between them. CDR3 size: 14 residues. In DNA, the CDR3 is TGTGCCAGCAGTTTTGCCACTAGCAACTATGAGCAGTTCTTC. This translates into CASSFATSNYEQFF.

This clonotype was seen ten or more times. Here the CDR3 reads CASETGDTEAFF. CDR3 DNA sequence: TGTGCCAGCGAGACAGGGGACACTGAAGCTTTCTTT. V gene TRBV2 combines with J gene TRBJ1-1; 8 bases align to TRBD1. The V gene's germline CDR1 is SNHLY and CDR2 FYNNEI. The length of the CDR3 is 12 residues. Germline trimming cut 8 bases from V and 3 bases from J; bases unmatched to any gene: 2.

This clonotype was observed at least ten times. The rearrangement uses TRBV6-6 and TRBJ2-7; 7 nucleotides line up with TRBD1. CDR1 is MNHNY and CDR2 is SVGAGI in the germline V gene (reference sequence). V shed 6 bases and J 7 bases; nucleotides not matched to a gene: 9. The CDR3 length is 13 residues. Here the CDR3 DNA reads TGTGCCAGCAGCCCGGACAGGATGGGGGAGCAGTACTTC. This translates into CASSPDRMGEQYF.

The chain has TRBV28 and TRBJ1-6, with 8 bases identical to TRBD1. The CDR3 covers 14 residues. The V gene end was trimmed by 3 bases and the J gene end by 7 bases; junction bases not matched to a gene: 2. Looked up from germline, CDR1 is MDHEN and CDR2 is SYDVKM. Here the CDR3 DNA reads TGTGCCAGCAGTTTGACAGGGGTAAATTCACCCCTCCACTTT. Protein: CASSLTGVNSPLHF.

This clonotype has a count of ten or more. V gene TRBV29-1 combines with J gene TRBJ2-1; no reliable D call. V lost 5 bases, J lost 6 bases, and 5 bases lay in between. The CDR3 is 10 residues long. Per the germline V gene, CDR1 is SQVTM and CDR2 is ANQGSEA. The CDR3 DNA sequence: TGCAGCGTTACTTCCAATGAGCAGTTCTTC. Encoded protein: CSVTSNEQFF.

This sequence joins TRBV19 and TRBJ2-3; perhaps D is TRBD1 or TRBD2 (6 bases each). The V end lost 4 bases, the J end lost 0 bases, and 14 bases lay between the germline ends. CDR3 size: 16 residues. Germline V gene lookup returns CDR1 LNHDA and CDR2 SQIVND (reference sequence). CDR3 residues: CASSTQRRGSTDTQYF. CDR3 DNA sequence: TGTGCCAGTAGTACTCAAAGGAGGGGGAGCACAGATACGCAGTATTTT.

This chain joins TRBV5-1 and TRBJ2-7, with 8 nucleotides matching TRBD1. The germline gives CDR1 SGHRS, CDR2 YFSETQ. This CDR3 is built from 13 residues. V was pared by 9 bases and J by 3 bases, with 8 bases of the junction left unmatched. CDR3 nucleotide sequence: TGCGCCACCCGGACAGGGTTTGGCTACGAGCAGTACTTC. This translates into CATRTGFGYEQYF.

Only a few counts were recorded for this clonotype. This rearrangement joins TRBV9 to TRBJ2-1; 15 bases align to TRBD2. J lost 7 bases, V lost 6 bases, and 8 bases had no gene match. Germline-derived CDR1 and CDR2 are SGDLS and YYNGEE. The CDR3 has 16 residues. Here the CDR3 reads CASIQIGTSGGNEQFF. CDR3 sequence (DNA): TGTGCCAGCATACAAATCGGGACTAGCGGGGGGAATGAGCAGTTCTTC.

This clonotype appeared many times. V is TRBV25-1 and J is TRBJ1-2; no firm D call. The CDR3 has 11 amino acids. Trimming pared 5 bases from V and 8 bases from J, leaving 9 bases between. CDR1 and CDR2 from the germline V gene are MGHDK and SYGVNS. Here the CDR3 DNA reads TGTGCCAGCAGTCTCGGGAAGGGCTACACCTTC. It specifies CASSLGKGYTF.

For the CDR3, the DNA is TGTGCCTGGAGTGTTAGGGGAGACGAGCAGTACTTC. This translates into CAWSVRGDEQYF. This chain connects TRBV30 to TRBJ2-7; D possibly matches TRBD1 or TRBD2 (5 bases each). Germline loops: CDR1 GTSNPN, CDR2 SVGIG (reference sequence). V dropped 0 bases and J dropped 5 bases, with 8 bases sitting between them. This CDR3 comprises 12 residues.

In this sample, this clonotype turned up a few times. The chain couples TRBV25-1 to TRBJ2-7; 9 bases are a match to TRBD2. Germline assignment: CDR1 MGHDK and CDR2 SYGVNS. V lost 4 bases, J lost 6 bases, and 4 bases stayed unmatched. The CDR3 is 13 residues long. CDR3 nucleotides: TGTGCCAGCAGTGCTGGACTAGCGAGCGAGCAGTACTTC. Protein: CASSAGLASEQYF.

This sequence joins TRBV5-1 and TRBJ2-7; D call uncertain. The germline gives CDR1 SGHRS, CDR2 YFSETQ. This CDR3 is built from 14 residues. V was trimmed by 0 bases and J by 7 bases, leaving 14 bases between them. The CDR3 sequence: CASSLVPEAREQYF. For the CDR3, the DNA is TGCGCCAGCAGCTTGGTACCTGAGGCTCGTGAGCAGTACTTC. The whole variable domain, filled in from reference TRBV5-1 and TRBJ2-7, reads KAGVTQTPRYLIKTRGQQVTLSCSPISGHRSVSWYQQTPGQGLQFLFEYFSETQRNKGNFPGRFSGRQFSNSRSEMNVSTLELGDSALYLCASSLVPEAREQYFGPGTRLTVT.

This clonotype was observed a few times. The CDR3 coding sequence is TGTGCCAGCAGCTTGTTGGTCCACGAGCAGTACTTC. Its translation is CASSLLVHEQYF. This sequence joins TRBV5-6 and TRBJ2-7; D is ambiguous. V lost 1 base, J lost 5 bases, and 7 bases lay in between. The germline gives CDR1 SGHDT, CDR2 YYEEEE. The CDR3 sequence is 12 residues long.

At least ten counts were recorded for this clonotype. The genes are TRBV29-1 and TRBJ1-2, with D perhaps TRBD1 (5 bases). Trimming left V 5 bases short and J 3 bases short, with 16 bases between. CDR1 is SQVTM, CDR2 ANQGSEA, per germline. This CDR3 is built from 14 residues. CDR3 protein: CSVLVWARDYGYTF. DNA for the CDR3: TGCAGCGTTCTTGTCTGGGCCAGGGACTATGGCTACACCTTC.

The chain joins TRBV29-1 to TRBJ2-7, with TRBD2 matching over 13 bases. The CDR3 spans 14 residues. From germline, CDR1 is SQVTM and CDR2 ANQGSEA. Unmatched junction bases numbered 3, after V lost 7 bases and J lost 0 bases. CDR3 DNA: TGCAGCGCAGGACTAGCGGGGGTCTCCTACGAGCAGTACTTC. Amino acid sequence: CSAGLAGVSYEQYF.